This record concerns one T cell receptor (beta chain) sequence. The sample originates from a study of tumor-infiltrating lymphocytes in primary liver carcinoma. The wider study: Tumor stage was T1-T3 N0M0, and tumor size was 4.2 to 10 cm across.

Total RNA (around 500 ng) served as template for TCR beta cDNA synthesis primed by a constant-region primer. The TCR beta library was amplified through three nested multiplex PCR rounds in a modified ARM-PCR procedure. MiXCR, applied by TCRdb to the multiplex PCR reads, yields one record per CDR3 protein. This table holds tens of thousands of distinct CDR3 sequences, roughly 72% found once. From unsorted bulk tissue weighing roughly 17-32 mg, DNA and RNA were co-extracted. The sequence came from a man in his forties with primary liver carcinoma and hepatitis B virus infection. Input material: liver tumor tissue from sampling region 1. Subset of the sample: tumor region T1, superior pole.

CDR3 DNA: TGTGCCAGCAGCTTAGAAAGAGGCACAGATACACGGTATTTT. Encoded protein: CASSLERGTDTRYF. The rearrangement joins TRBV11-2 to TRBJ2-3; D remains ambiguous. CDR3 length: 14 residues. The germline V and J ends were trimmed by 0 bases and 14 bases, with 18 bases remaining between them. The germline V gene encodes CDR1 SGHAT and CDR2 FQNNGV.